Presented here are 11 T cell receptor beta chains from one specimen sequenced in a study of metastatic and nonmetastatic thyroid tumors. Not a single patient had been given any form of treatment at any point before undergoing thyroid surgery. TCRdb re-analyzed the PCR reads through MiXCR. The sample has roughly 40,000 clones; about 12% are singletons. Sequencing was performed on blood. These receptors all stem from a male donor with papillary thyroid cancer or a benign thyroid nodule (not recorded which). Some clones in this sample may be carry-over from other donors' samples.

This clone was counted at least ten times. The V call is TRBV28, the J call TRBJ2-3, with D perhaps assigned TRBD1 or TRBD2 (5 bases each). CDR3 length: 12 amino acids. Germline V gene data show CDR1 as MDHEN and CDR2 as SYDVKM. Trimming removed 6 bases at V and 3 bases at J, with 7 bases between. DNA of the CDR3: TGTGCCAGCAGAGGGGAGACAGATACGCAGTATTTT. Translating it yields CASRGETDTQYF.

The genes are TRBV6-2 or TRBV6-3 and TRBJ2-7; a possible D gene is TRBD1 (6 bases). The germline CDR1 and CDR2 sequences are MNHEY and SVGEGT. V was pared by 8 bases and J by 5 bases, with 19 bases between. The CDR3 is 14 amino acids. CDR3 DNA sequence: TGTGCCAGCGGATCGACAGGAGAGGTTAACGAGCAGTACTTC. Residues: CASGSTGEVNEQYF.

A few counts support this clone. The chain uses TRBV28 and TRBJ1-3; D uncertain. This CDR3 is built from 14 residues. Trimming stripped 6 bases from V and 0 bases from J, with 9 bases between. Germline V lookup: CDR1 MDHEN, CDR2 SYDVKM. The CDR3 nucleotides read TGTGCCAGCAGCCTTAGGTACTCTGGAAACACCATATATTTT. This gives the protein CASSLRYSGNTIYF.

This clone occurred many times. The chain's CDR3 is CASSLDRGFLNEQFF. CDR3 nucleotide sequence: TGTGCCAGCAGCCTTGACAGGGGCTTTCTCAATGAGCAGTTCTTC. The chain carries TRBV14 and TRBJ2-1; 8 nucleotides match TRBD1. The CDR3 loop spans 15 amino acids. V trimming: 4 bases; J trimming: 6 bases; junction bases outside the gene matches: 8. Germline CDR1 SGHDN, CDR2 FVKESK.

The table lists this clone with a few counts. The DNA of the CDR3 is TGTGCCAGCAGTTATATGGCAGAAACCTATGGCTACACCTTC. Translated, it gives CASSYMAETYGYTF. The chain uses TRBV27 and TRBJ1-2, with D unresolved. Germline-derived CDR1 and CDR2 are MNHEY and SMNVEV (reference sequence). Trimming left V 4 bases short and J 4 bases short, with 13 bases between. There are 14 residues in the CDR3.

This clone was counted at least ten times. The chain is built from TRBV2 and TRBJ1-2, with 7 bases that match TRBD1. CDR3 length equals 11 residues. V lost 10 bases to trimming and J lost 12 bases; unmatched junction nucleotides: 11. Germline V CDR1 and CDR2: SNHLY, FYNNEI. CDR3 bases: TGTGCCACCGACAGAGGGGACAGCAACACCTTC. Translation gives CATDRGDSNTF.

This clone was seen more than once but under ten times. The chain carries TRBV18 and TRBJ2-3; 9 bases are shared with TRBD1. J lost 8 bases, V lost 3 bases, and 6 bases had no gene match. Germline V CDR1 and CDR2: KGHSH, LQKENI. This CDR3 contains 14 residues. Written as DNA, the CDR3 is TGTGCCAGCTCACCCTACAGGGGGCAAGGTACGCAGTATTTT. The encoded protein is CASSPYRGQGTQYF. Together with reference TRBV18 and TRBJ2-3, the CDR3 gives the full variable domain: NAGVMQNPRHLVRRRGQEARLRCSPMKGHSHVYWYRQLPEEGLKFMVYLQKENIIDESGMPKERFSAEFPKEGPSILRIQQVVRGDSAAYFCASSPYRGQGTQYFGPGTRLTVL.

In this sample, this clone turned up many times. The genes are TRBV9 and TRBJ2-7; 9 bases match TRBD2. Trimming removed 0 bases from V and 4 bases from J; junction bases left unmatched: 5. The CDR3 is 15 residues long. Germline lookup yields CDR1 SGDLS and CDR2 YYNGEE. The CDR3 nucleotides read TGTGCCAGCAGCGTAGCAGCTAGCGGGGTGTACGAGCAGTACTTC. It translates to CASSVAASGVYEQYF.

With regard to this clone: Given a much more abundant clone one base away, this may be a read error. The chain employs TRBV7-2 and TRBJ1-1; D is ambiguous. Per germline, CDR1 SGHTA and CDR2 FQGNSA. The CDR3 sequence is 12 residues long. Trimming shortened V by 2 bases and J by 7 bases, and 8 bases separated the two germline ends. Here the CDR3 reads CASSLTLDEAFF. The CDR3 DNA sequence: TGTGCCAGCAGCTTAACCCTAGATGAAGCTTTCTTT.

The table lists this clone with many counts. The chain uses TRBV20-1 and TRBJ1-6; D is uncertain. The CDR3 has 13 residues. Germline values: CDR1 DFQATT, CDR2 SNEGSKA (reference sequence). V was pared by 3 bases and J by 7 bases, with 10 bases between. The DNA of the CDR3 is TGCAGTGCTAGCGGACCGACAAATTCACCCCTCCACTTT. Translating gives CSASGPTNSPLHF.

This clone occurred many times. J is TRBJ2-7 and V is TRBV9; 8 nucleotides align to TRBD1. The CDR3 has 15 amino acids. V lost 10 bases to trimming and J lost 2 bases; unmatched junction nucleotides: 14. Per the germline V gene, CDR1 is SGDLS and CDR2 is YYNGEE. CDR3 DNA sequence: TGTGCCGGGACCCCCAACAGGGGGAGAGCCTACGAGCAGTACTTC. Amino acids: CAGTPNRGRAYEQYF.